The rows below give T cell receptor beta chains drawn from one sample of a study of T-cell reconstitution after alpha-beta-depleted transplantation in children. TCRdb called the PCR reads again in MiXCR, with one record for every CDR3 protein. The sample has a few hundred thousand distinct CDR3 sequences; under 15% are singletons. Sequenced here: PBMCs, mostly from graft donor cells, sampled 360 days after TCRalphabeta/CD19-depleted stem cell transplant. The origin of the receptors is a male patient under 18 who had a stem cell transplant for acute myeloid leukemia, so the T cells may come from the graft donor. The CDR3 runs from the conserved cysteine through the conserved F or W. Part of the rows lack a size; the others show once, few, many or a class for expanded clones.

clone_size v_call cdr3_aa
NA TRBV20-1 CSASLNEQYF
NA TRBV4-2 CASSPLTGTILYNEQFF
few TRBV7-2 CASSPWIAGSSYNEQFF
few TRBV29-1 CSVETGEGTGELFF
NA TRBV29-1 CSVEGQGSTEAFF
few TRBV7-3 CASSSTPGHNEQFF
many TRBV27 CASSFRDTSETQYF
many TRBV14 CASSQQAGGPGFF
few TRBV29-1 CSVVPVSSYNEQFF
few TRBV29-1 CSGGLGRQETQYF
NA TRBV10-3 CAISGAASDQETQYF
NA TRBV19 CASRAGGRYNEQFF
NA TRBV11-2 CASSLEAGGPRYTDTQYF
NA TRBV6-2/TRBV6-3 CASSYRMGRTGAGELFF
NA TRBV4-3 CASSQDAREVGDEQFF
few TRBV14 CASSQDLAGGGKNEQYF
many TRBV5-1 CASSLSPGLAVSSYEQYF
NA TRBV28 CATLSYNEQFF
NA TRBV4-1 CASSQLSNGGRMRNEQFF
many TRBV28 CASSPVTAFTDTQYF
NA TRBV25-1 CASSPGLGQGARGYTF
many TRBV7-8 CASSLGGRTSYEQYF
few TRBV21-1 CASSKARFPQGLSTDTQYF
NA TRBV20-1 CSARVLGNGGQGRIQETQYF
many TRBV6-2/TRBV6-3 CASSRLRTSGSNEQFF
few TRBV7-9 CASSLGSLGEQYF
NA TRBV20-1 CSARSPYGISYEQYF
few TRBV28 CASYEGGPPNTGELFF
few TRBV7-2 CASNTPTTGEQFF
few TRBV6-1 CASSRIEGGTGELFF
NA TRBV6-2/TRBV6-3 CASSYPGQGHFVPYEQYF
few TRBV28 CASFRDTYEQYF
NA TRBV12-3/TRBV12-4 CASSPMPDTQYF
NA TRBV19 CASSIPPGLRSNQPQHF
NA TRBV28 CASIFSGLVGETQYF
NA TRBV10-3 CAIKGRATDSYEQYF
many TRBV5-1 CASSSDAVSTIYF
many TRBV7-3 CASSLSGRSNNEQFF
few TRBV5-5 CASSLAGLRNYGYTF
NA TRBV9 CASSPRDRGHQNEKLFF
NA TRBV19 CASTIAGPTDTQYF
NA TRBV10-3 CAISDTVLNTEAFF
few TRBV7-9 CASSPRGSGVNEQFF
NA TRBV28 CASSPHQLRDRSNEQFF
many TRBV12-3/TRBV12-4 CASSSGSSYNEQFF
few TRBV20-1 CSATPWTSDSYEQYF
NA TRBV5-1 CASSELAGQTDTQYF
many TRBV7-7 CASSFGMRGDRGTQYF
NA TRBV7-3 CASSPRRGPGSEAFF
many TRBV12-3/TRBV12-4 CASSLSTGGVNTGELFF
NA TRBV5-5 CASSSRNHEQFF
few TRBV28 CASSLTGASEQYF
NA TRBV20-1 CSARDLYRAREQYF
few TRBV10-3 CAISEVSKETQYF
many TRBV10-3 CAIRGIETPGGPDTQYF
NA TRBV2 CASLETLETQYF